This section outlines one T cell receptor beta chain sequence together with its context. Its antigen remains undetermined. Base quality data are lacking; no much larger clone is found one base away. The sample belongs to a study of cytomegalovirus exposure and HLA in healthy donors (dated by TCRdb to about 2017). Describing the broader study: An earlier analysis of around 600 of the donors reported approximately 270 Gb of sequence data and roughly 110 million unique TCR beta sequences from about 200 million T cells. Approximately 300 gigabases of sequencing data and 70 million to 100 million unique TCR sequences were included in an early release covering roughly 600 HLA-typed donors. Among the roughly 390 genotyped donors, about 85% belonged to the genetic ancestry cluster associated with self-reported Caucasian donors. The study aimed to test whether signatures of past pathogen exposure could be identified by cataloging public T cell receptors. The study used immunosequencing to profile the T cell repertoires of about 670 subjects and linked those repertoires to cytomegalovirus serostatus. In addition to the first cohort of 500 to 850 subjects, a separate validation cohort of some 120 different subjects was used. To predict cytomegalovirus infection status, the study combined high-throughput TCR immunosequencing, statistical association of individual TCRs with disease status, and machine learning. To study patterns of TCR occurrence, a later analysis re-analyzed previously published TCR beta repertoires from 550 to 800 donors and added high-resolution HLA genotyping. Rather than using new phenotypic data, the later analysis identified candidate immune exposures from TCR beta sequences and from how often those sequences occurred across donors. An earlier analysis of several hundred of the donors used high-throughput TCR beta sequencing to judge whether each TCR beta V gene segment behaved as functional or pseudogenic. Donor age, sex, ethnicity and CMV serostatus were compiled alongside the repertoire data. Genome-wide SNP genotypes for about 65% of the roughly 670 donors were used in a later genetic analysis, which treated that subset as a discovery cohort. All discovery cohort repertoires had been generated using a single sequencing platform. HLA typing covered class I and class II loci at four-digit resolution. The number of typed donors differed by locus: roughly 629-630 for A, B, C, DRB1 and DQB1; some 500 for DQA1; some 610 for DPA1; and about 470 for DPB1. Roughly 5 DR-DQ haplotypes were handled as single units for association and clustering because linkage in the cohort was strong. On average, 235,054 unique TCR beta nucleotide sequences were sequenced per donor among some 420 genotyped donors of the cohort, with roughly 18% of those sequences being non-productive.

The protocol used for the library was the immunoSEQ multiplex PCR assay. For the multiplex PCR, a mixture combining 60 forward primers for TCR Vbeta segments and 13 reverse primers for TCR Jbeta segments was used. Amplification of the CDR3 region of rearranged TCR beta genes was performed with a multiplex PCR assay on genomic DNA. The amplified TCR beta libraries were sequenced on the Illumina HiSeq System as 87-base-pair reads. Per the authors' processing: A later analysis counted about 82 million unique TCR beta chains across the 650 to 800 repertoires, and roughly 9.9 million of these chains were shared by at least two donors. To remove PCR and sequencing errors, raw reads were error-corrected and collapsed into unique sequences using a nearest-neighbor algorithm that merged closely related sequences. CDR3 sequences were aligned to IMGT reference sequences to assign V, D and J gene segments. Each retained sequence needed at least a six-nucleotide match to both a V gene segment and a J gene segment. A rearrangement was called productive if the CDR3 had no stop codons and remained in frame with V and J, and every other rearrangement was called non-productive. CDR3 was defined according to IMGT convention as the region running from the second conserved V-encoded cysteine to the conserved J-encoded phenylalanine. Sequences without an unambiguous match to a single V gene segment were excluded from the earlier analysis of 450 to 650 of the donors. An earlier analysis of 500 to 700 of the donors classified V segments as functional when productive rearrangements were above 56.7% and as segregating when the standard deviation between donors was above 5%. A statistical classification framework was built to diagnose cytomegalovirus status from the catalog of TCR beta chain sequences. V and J gene assignment, in a later analysis, came from comparing TCR nucleotide sequences with IMGT/GENE-DB human TR gene sequences. A later analysis assigned CDR3 sequences and most-parsimonious VDJ recombination scenarios with the TCRdist pipeline. In a later analysis, each TCR beta chain was defined by its CDR3 amino acid sequence together with its V-gene family, and reads lacking a unique V-gene family were excluded. A later analysis removed roughly 590 highly shared, low-generation-probability nucleotide sequences to deal with suspected cross-contamination and a sequencing artifact. In a later analysis, a clonal expansion index for each public chain was calculated from normalized within-repertoire ranks of inferred template counts. Generation probabilities in a later analysis came from a VDJ recombination model fitted to out-of-frame rearrangements, and those results were checked against IGoR. A later analysis scored TCR-TCR, TCR-HLA and TCR-CMV co-occurrence with hypergeometric tests, applying a repertoire-size bias correction to TCR pairs. To estimate false discovery rates, a later analysis permuted the HLA or CMV assignments 20 times. In a later analysis, co-occurring TCRs were grouped using DBSCAN, and TCRdist sequence similarity was added for clustering within HLA-allele-positive subsets. For co-occurrence clustering, repertoires with fewer than 30,000 or more than 120,000 public chains were excluded, along with roughly 5 repertoires with anomalous nucleotide sharing. Sourced from immuneACCESS, this table was stored by TCRdb with only in-frame sequences that have V and J called. A share of the clones is absent; for the studies checked, an unresolved V gene accounts for under half, and the remainder has no known explanation. V and J calls and clone size come straight from that table; D and trimming were deduced from the DNA. This sample gives roughly 160,000 clones in total; about 71% of them show up just once. Roughly 3% of the sample is taken by the ten largest.

In total, roughly 710 healthy bone marrow donors made up the cohort. At the time of sampling, all cohort members were nominally healthy, though unrecorded immune exposures were likely present. The donor tested CMV seronegative and was one of the 352 seronegative cohort members. Every donor gave a peripheral blood sample, and the peripheral blood mononuclear cells from that sample were used for TCR beta sequencing. Genomic DNA extraction from the blood cell samples was performed with the Qiagen DNeasy Blood Extraction Kit. The CDR3 contains 14 residues, cysteine and phenylalanine counted. Only the CDR3 portion is preserved as DNA: 42 bases, with reading frame beginning at the first base. Germline trimming amounts to 0 bases on V and 6 bases on J, with 3 as the count of junction bases outside the gene matches. For CDR1 and CDR2, the germline V gene lists SGHDT and YYEEEE. General study outcomes and caveats: In a later analysis, over 15,000 TCR beta sequences were associated with specific HLA alleles at a false discovery rate of 0.05. A later analysis found that HLA-associated TCR beta chains were more clonally expanded and had lower generation probabilities than equally common non-associated chains. Across donors, most TCR sequences were observed very rarely, whereas some public TCRs were present in many individuals. Correlated functional status among segregating V segments might be attributable to linkage disequilibrium, but an unknown experimental factor could not be ruled out. Because HLA typing was missing for some donors at each locus, association tests included only the typed subset. A later genetic analysis associated a missense DCLRE1C variant with V-gene and J-gene trimming of TCR beta chains, and an independent cohort replicated the association. According to a later analysis, most CMV-associated TCR beta chains appeared to be HLA-restricted, and the HLA associations seemed to be driven largely by CMV exposure. The only immune exposure information available for the cohort was CMV serostatus. In an earlier analysis of approximately 590 of the donors, most TCR beta V segments appeared in productive rearrangements about 90% or about 30% of the time, broadly matching IMGT annotations. It was suggested by the authors that the approach could potentially be generalized to other disease states and immunological phenotypes. In a later analysis, several top co-occurrence clusters were reported to appear linked to parvovirus B19, influenza, CMV and Epstein-Barr virus. Some IMGT-functional V segments, including TRBV6-2 and TRBV6-3, could not be distinguished by the 87-base-pair reads and were therefore excluded. In a later analysis, the rate of TCR association differed among HLA loci, with DRB1 alleles having the most associated TCRs and HLA-C alleles having the fewest. The earlier analysis of a few hundred of the donors excluded fewer than 20 rarely observed V segments, including chromosome 9 orphons, because counts were too low. In the study, approximately 150 TCR beta chains were listed as associated with cytomegalovirus. A further reported finding was that TCR beta sequences accurately predicted the HLA-A and HLA-B alleles for most subjects in the first cohort. Assigning TCR associations to individual alleles was difficult when HLA alleles, especially DR and DQ, strongly co-occurred. Three of the identified cytomegalovirus-associated TCR beta chains were confirmed in vitro to be specific for cytomegalovirus antigens. According to a later genetic analysis, donors in an Asian-associated ancestry cluster had fewer N-insertions in productive TCRs than the approximately 690-donor mean. The presence/absence analyses assumed that sequencing depth was roughly uniform across donors, and that assumption may not be true. The classifier was reported to diagnose cytomegalovirus status with high specificity and sensitivity in both the original cohort and the validation cohort. The sequencing pipeline was judged likely to have produced a cluster of highly shared sequence variants as a technical artifact. This cohort had only TCR beta chains sequenced, and the lack of alpha or paired-chain data limited which features could be detected.

The sequence was collected from a woman aged 25 to 45 in good health and CMV-seronegative. The chain joins TRBV5-6 to TRBJ2-7; the junction holds 10 bases that match TRBD2. The sample consisted of PBMCs. The nucleotide sequence is TGTGCCAGCAGCTTGGCGGCTAGCGGGAGCGAGCAGTACTTC. Its coded protein is CASSLAASGSEQYF.